This is a list of T cell receptor beta chains from one sample in a study of shared clonotypes between healthy human individuals. TCRdb's copy holds only in-frame clones and misses some; the assay was immunoSEQ multiplex PCR. The profile shows some 2,000,000 clones, 85% to 95% of them singletons. The source material was naive CD4+ T cells sorted from blood. These receptors all stem from a young man in good health. The CDR3 runs from the conserved cysteine through the conserved F or W. The D gene is left open where the match is weak. Clone sizes are given selectively: once, few, many, or a class where the clone is expanded.

J gene: TRBJ2-5; clone size: -; D gene: TRBD2; V gene: TRBV5-1; CDR3 protein: CASSLGLSSGGSMETQYF; CDR3 DNA: TGCGCCAGCAGCTTGGGTCTGTCTAGCGGGGGGTCGATGGAGACCCAGTACTTC
J gene: TRBJ2-2; clone size: once; D gene: TRBD1; V gene: TRBV28; CDR3 protein: CASRGTVTGELFF; CDR3 DNA: TGTGCCAGCAGGGGGACAGTCACCGGGGAGCTGTTTTTT
J gene: TRBJ2-7; clone size: -; D gene: -; V gene: TRBV11-2; CDR3 protein: CASSQGHTYEQYF; CDR3 DNA: TGTGCCAGCAGCCAGGGGCATACCTACGAGCAGTACTTC
J gene: TRBJ1-6; clone size: -; D gene: TRBD1; V gene: TRBV6-1; CDR3 protein: CASSLQGNNSPLHF; CDR3 DNA: TGTGCCAGCAGCCTACAGGGGAATAATTCACCCCTCCACTTT
J gene: TRBJ2-5; clone size: once; D gene: TRBD2; V gene: TRBV19; CDR3 protein: CASSIGTSETQYF; CDR3 DNA: TGTGCCAGTAGTATCGGGACTAGTGAGACCCAGTACTTC
J gene: TRBJ2-3; clone size: -; D gene: -; V gene: TRBV7-7; CDR3 protein: CASSPLGGLADTQYF; CDR3 DNA: TGTGCTAGCAGCCCCCTCGGAGGACTCGCAGATACGCAGTATTTT
J gene: TRBJ2-3; clone size: -; D gene: -; V gene: TRBV5-1; CDR3 protein: CASSSRPGIDTQYF; CDR3 DNA: TGCGCCAGCAGCTCGAGACCCGGGATAGATACGCAGTATTTT
J gene: TRBJ1-1; clone size: -; D gene: -; V gene: TRBV29-1; CDR3 protein: CSVGRVGTEAFF; CDR3 DNA: TGCAGCGTTGGAAGGGTTGGCACTGAAGCTTTCTTT
J gene: TRBJ2-7; clone size: -; D gene: TRBD1; V gene: TRBV19; CDR3 protein: CASKRTGMSYEQYF; CDR3 DNA: TGTGCCAGTAAGAGGACAGGTATGAGCTACGAGCAGTACTTC
J gene: TRBJ2-3; clone size: few; D gene: -; V gene: TRBV5-4; CDR3 protein: CASSLEAGPTDTQYF; CDR3 DNA: TGTGCCAGCAGCTTGGAGGCGGGACCGACAGATACGCAGTATTTT
J gene: TRBJ1-3; clone size: -; D gene: -; V gene: TRBV5-1; CDR3 protein: CASSVDGSSGNTIYF; CDR3 DNA: TGCGCCAGCAGCGTGGACGGGAGCTCTGGAAACACCATATATTTT
J gene: TRBJ2-7; clone size: -; D gene: TRBD2; V gene: TRBV18; CDR3 protein: CASSASGGYYEQYF; CDR3 DNA: TGTGCCAGCTCAGCTTCGGGGGGATACTACGAGCAGTACTTC
J gene: TRBJ1-1; clone size: -; D gene: TRBD1; V gene: TRBV6-5; CDR3 protein: CASRRQGFNTEAFF; CDR3 DNA: TGTGCCAGCAGACGACAGGGTTTCAACACTGAAGCTTTCTTT
J gene: TRBJ2-2; clone size: -; D gene: TRBD1; V gene: TRBV28; CDR3 protein: CASSYAGRDRGTGELFF; CDR3 DNA: TGTGCCAGCAGTTATGCCGGCCGGGACAGGGGAACCGGGGAGCTGTTTTTT
J gene: TRBJ1-4; clone size: few; D gene: -; V gene: TRBV25-1; CDR3 protein: CASSEDRRTNEKLFF; CDR3 DNA: TGTGCCAGCAGTGAGGACAGAAGAACTAATGAAAAACTGTTTTTT
J gene: TRBJ2-5; clone size: -; D gene: -; V gene: TRBV6-5; CDR3 protein: CASSPTYQETQYF; CDR3 DNA: TGTGCCAGCAGCCCGACATACCAAGAGACCCAGTACTTC
J gene: TRBJ2-7; clone size: -; D gene: TRBD2; V gene: TRBV7-2; CDR3 protein: CASSPRSGNYYEQYF; CDR3 DNA: TGTGCCAGCAGCCCACGTAGCGGGAATTACTACGAGCAGTACTTC
J gene: TRBJ2-1; clone size: -; D gene: -; V gene: TRBV10-3; CDR3 protein: CAISDTSSYNEQFF; CDR3 DNA: TGTGCCATCAGTGATACTAGCTCCTACAATGAGCAGTTCTTC
J gene: TRBJ2-2; clone size: -; D gene: -; V gene: TRBV19; CDR3 protein: CASSMGANTGELFF; CDR3 DNA: TGTGCCAGTAGTATGGGTGCGAACACCGGGGAGCTGTTTTTT
J gene: TRBJ2-7; clone size: -; D gene: TRBD1; V gene: TRBV11-2; CDR3 protein: CASSPLGTGGSYEQYF; CDR3 DNA: TGTGCCAGCAGCCCTCTCGGGACAGGGGGCTCCTACGAGCAGTACTTC
J gene: TRBJ2-7; clone size: -; D gene: -; V gene: TRBV5-6; CDR3 protein: CASSFKWGDEQYF; CDR3 DNA: TGTGCCAGCAGCTTCAAGTGGGGGGACGAGCAGTACTTC
J gene: TRBJ1-1; clone size: once; D gene: -; V gene: TRBV30; CDR3 protein: CALTLRLGQGTEAFF; CDR3 DNA: TGTGCCCTGACGCTCCGTCTGGGGCAGGGCACTGAAGCTTTCTTT
J gene: TRBJ2-3; clone size: -; D gene: TRBD2; V gene: TRBV7-9; CDR3 protein: CASSLGREVSTDTQYF; CDR3 DNA: TGTGCCAGCAGTCTAGGGCGGGAGGTGAGCACAGATACGCAGTATTTT
J gene: TRBJ1-1; clone size: -; D gene: TRBD1; V gene: TRBV6-1; CDR3 protein: CASSGDRGYTEAFF; CDR3 DNA: TGTGCCAGCAGCGGGGACAGGGGTTACACTGAAGCTTTCTTT
J gene: TRBJ1-5; clone size: -; D gene: -; V gene: TRBV15; CDR3 protein: CATSEPAQPQHF; CDR3 DNA: TGTGCCACCAGCGAGCCGGCTCAGCCCCAGCATTTT
J gene: TRBJ1-4; clone size: -; D gene: TRBD1; V gene: TRBV28; CDR3 protein: CASRHTGTATNEKLFF; CDR3 DNA: TGTGCCAGCAGACACACCGGGACAGCAACTAATGAAAAACTGTTTTTT
J gene: TRBJ1-2; clone size: -; D gene: -; V gene: TRBV6-1; CDR3 protein: CASSDGAGYGYTF; CDR3 DNA: TGTGCCAGCAGTGATGGGGCAGGGTATGGCTACACCTTC
J gene: TRBJ1-3; clone size: -; D gene: -; V gene: TRBV7-9; CDR3 protein: CASSLRGSGNTIYF; CDR3 DNA: TGTGCCAGCAGCTTAAGAGGGTCTGGAAACACCATATATTTT